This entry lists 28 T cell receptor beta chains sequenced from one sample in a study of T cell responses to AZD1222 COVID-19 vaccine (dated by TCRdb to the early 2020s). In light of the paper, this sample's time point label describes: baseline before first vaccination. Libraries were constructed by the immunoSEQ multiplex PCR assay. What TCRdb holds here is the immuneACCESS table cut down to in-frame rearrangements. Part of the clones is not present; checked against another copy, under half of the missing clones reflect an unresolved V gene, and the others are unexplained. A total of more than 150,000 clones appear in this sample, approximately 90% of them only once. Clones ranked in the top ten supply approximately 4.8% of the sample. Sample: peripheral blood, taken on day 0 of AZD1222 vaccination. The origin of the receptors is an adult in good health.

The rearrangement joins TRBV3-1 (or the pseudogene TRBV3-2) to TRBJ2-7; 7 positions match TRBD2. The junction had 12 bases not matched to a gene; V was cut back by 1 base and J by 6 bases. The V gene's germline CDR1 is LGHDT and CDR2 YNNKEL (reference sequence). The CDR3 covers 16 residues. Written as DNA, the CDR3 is TGTGCCAGCAGCCAAGTAGCAGCGGGGCCTGGTGGCGAGCAGTACTTC. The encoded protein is CASSQVAAGPGGEQYF.

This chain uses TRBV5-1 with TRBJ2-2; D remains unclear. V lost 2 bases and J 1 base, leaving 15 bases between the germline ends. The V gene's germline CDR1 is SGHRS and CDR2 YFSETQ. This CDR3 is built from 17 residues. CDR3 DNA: TGCGCCAGCAGCTTCCGTTCAGGACCCAAGAACACCGGGGAGCTGTTTTTT. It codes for CASSFRSGPKNTGELFF.

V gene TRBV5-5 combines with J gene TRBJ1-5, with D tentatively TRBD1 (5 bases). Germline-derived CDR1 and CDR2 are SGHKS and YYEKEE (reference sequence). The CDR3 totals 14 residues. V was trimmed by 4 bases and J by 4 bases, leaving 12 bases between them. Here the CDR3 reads CASSPGRINQPQHF. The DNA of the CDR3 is TGTGCCAGCAGCCCGGGACGGATAAATCAGCCCCAGCATTTT.

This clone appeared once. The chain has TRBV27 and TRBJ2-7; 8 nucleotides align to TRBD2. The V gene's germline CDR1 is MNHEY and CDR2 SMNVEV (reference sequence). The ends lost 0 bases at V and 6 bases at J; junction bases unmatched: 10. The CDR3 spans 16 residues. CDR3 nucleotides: TGTGCCAGCAGTTTATCAACTAGCGGAGCGGTAGGCGAGCAGTACTTC. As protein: CASSLSTSGAVGEQYF.

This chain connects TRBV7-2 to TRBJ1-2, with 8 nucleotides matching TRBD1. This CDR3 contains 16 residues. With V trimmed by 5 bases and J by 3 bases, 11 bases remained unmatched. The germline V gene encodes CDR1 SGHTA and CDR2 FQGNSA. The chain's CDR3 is CASSQWAGGIDYGYTF. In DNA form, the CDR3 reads TGTGCCAGCAGCCAGTGGGCAGGGGGCATCGACTATGGCTACACCTTC.

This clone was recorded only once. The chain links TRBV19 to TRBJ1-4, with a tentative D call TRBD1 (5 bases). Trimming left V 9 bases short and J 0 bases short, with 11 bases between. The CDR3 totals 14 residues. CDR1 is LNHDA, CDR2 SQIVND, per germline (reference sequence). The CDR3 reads CASRGGPTNEKLFF. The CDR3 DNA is TGTGCCAGCCGGGGCGGCCCAACTAATGAAAAACTGTTTTTT.

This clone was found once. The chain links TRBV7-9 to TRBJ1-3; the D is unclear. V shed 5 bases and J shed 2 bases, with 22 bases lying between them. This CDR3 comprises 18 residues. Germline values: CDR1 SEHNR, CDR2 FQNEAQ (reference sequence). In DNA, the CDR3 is TGTGCCAGCAGCCCTCGGTTGGGCAGAACGTCCACTGGAAACACCATATATTTT. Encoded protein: CASSPRLGRTSTGNTIYF. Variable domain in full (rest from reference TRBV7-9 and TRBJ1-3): DTGVSQNPRHKITKRGQNVTFRCDPISEHNRLYWYRQTLGQGPEFLTYFQNEAQLEKSRLLSDRFSAERPKGSFSTLEIQRTEQGDSAMYLCASSPRLGRTSTGNTIYFGEGSWLTVV.

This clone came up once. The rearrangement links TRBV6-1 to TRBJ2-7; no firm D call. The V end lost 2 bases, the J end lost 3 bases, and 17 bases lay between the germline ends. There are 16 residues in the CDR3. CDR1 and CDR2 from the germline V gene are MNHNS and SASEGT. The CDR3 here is CASSEILRKGYYEQYF. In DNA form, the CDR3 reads TGTGCCAGCAGTGAAATATTGAGAAAGGGATACTACGAGCAGTACTTC.

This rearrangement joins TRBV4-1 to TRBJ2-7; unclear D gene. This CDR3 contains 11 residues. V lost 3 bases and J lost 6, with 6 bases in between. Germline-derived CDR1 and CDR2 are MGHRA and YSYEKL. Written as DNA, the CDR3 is TGCGCCAGCAGCCACTCCGGCGAGCAGTACTTC. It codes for CASSHSGEQYF.

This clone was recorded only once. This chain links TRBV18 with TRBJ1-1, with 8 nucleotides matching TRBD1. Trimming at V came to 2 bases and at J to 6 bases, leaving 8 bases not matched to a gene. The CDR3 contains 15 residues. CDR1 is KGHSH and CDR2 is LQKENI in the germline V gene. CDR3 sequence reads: CASSPNRGAWSEAFF. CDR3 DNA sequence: TGTGCCAGCTCACCAAACAGGGGGGCTTGGTCTGAAGCTTTCTTT.

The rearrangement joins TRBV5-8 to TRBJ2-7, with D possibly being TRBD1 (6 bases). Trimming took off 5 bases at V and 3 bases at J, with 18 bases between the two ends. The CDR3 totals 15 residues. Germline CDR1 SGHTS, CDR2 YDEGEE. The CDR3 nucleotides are TGTGCCAGCAGTTTCACCGGGACAAGAATCTACGAGCAGTACTTC. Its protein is CASSFTGTRIYEQYF. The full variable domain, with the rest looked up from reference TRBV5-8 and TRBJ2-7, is EAGVTQSPTHLIKTRGQQATLRCSPISGHTSVYWYQQALGLGLQFLLWYDEGEERNRGNFPPRFSGRQFPNYSSELNVNALELEDSALYLCASSFTGTRIYEQYFGPGTRLTVT.

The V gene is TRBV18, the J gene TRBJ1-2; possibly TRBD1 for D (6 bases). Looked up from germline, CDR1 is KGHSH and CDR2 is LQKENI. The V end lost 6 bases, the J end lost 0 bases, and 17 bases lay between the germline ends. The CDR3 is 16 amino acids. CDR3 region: CASSLEDRSSNYGYTF. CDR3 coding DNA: TGTGCCAGCTCCCTGGAAGACAGGTCATCTAACTATGGCTACACCTTC. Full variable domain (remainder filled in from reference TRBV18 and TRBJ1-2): NAGVMQNPRHLVRRRGQEARLRCSPMKGHSHVYWYRQLPEEGLKFMVYLQKENIIDESGMPKERFSAEFPKEGPSILRIQQVVRGDSAAYFCASSLEDRSSNYGYTFGSGTRLTVV.

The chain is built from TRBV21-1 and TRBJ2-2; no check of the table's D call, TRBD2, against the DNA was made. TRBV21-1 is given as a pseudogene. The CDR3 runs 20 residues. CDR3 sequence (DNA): TGTGCCAGCAGCATCCAGACGAAACTAGCGGGTCTCGCGAACACCGGGGAGCTGTTTTTT. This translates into CASSIQTKLAGLANTGELFF.

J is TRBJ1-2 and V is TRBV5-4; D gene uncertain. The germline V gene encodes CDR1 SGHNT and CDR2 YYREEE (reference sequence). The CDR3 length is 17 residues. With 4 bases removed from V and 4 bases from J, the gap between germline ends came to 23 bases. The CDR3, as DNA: TGTGCCAGCAGCCACGTAACATTTCATACGACACCCTATGGCTACACCTTC. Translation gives CASSHVTFHTTPYGYTF.

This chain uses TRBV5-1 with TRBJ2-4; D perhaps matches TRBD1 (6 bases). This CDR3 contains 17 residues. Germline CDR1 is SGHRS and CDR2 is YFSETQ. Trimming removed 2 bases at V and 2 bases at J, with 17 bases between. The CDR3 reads CASSFRQAGGTKNIQYF. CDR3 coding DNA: TGCGCCAGCAGCTTCCGACAGGCTGGCGGTACCAAAAACATTCAGTACTTC.

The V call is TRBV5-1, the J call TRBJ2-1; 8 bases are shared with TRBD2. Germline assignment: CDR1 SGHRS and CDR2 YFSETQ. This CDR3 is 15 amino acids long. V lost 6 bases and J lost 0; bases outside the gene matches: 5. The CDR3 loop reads CASTSGGLSYNEQFF. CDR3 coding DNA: TGCGCCAGCACCAGCGGGGGTCTCTCCTACAATGAGCAGTTCTTC.

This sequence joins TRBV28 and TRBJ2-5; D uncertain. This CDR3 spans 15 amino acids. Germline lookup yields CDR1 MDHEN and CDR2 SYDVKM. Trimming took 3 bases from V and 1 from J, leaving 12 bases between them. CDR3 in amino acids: CASSFRPASQETQYF. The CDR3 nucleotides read TGTGCCAGCAGTTTCCGCCCAGCTAGCCAAGAGACCCAGTACTTC.

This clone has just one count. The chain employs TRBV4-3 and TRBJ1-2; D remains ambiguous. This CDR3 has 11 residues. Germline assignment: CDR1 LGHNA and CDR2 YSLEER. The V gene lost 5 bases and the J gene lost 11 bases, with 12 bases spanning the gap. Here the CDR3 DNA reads TGCGCCAGCAGCGAAGGGCCATCGTACACCTTC. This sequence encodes CASSEGPSYTF.

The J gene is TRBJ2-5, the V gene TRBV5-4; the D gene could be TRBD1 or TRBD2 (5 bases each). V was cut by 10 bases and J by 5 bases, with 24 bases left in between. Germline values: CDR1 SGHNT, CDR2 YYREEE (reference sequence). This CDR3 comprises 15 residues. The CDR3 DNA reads TGTGCCGCAGTTTCTGGGACCTCGGGGTATGAGACCCAGTACTTC. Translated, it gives CAAVSGTSGYETQYF.

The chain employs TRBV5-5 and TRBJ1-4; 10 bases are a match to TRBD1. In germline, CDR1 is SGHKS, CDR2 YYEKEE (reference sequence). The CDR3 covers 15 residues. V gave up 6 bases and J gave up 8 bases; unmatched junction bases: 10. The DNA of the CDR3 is TGTGCCAGCATCCCTCGGACAGGGGGAGGAGAAAAACTGTTTTTT. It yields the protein CASIPRTGGGEKLFF.

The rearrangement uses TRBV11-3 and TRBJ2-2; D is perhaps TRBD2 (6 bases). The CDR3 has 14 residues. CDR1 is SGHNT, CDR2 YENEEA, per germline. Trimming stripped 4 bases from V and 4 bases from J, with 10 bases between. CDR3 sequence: CASSYGGSTGELFF. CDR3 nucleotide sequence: TGTGCCAGCAGCTACGGGGGATCCACCGGGGAGCTGTTTTTT.

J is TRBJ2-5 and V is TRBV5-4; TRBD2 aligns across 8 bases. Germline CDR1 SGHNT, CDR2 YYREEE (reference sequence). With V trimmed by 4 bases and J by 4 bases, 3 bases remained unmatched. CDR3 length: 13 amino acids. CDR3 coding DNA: TGTGCCAGCAGCCTCCGGGAGGGAGAGACCCAGTACTTC. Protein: CASSLREGETQYF.

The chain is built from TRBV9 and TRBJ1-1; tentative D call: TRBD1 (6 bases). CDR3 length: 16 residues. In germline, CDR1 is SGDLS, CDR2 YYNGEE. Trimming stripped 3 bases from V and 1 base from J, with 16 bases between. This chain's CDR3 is CASSAVPGHRNTEAFF. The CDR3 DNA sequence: TGTGCCAGCAGCGCCGTTCCGGGACACAGGAACACTGAAGCTTTCTTT.

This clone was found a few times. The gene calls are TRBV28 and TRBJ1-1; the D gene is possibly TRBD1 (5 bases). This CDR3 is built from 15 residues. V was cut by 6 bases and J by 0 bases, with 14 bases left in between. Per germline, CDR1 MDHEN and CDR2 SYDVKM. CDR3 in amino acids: CASRKRGHLNTEAFF. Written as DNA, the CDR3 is TGTGCCAGCAGGAAAAGAGGACATTTGAACACTGAAGCTTTCTTT.

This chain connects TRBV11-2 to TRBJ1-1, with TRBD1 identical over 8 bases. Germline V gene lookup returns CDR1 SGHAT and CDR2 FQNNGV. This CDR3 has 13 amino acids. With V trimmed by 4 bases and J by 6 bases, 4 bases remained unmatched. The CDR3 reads CASSYRGRAEAFF. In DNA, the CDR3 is TGTGCCAGCAGCTACAGGGGGAGAGCTGAAGCTTTCTTT.

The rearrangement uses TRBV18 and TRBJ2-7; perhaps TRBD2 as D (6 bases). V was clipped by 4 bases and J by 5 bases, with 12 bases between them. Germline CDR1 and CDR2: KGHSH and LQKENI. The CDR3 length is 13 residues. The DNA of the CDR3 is TGTGCCAGCTCACGACAAGGGGAGGACGAGCAGTACTTC. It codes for CASSRQGEDEQYF. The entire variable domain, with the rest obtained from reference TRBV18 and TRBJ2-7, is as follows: NAGVMQNPRHLVRRRGQEARLRCSPMKGHSHVYWYRQLPEEGLKFMVYLQKENIIDESGMPKERFSAEFPKEGPSILRIQQVVRGDSAAYFCASSRQGEDEQYFGPGTRLTVT.

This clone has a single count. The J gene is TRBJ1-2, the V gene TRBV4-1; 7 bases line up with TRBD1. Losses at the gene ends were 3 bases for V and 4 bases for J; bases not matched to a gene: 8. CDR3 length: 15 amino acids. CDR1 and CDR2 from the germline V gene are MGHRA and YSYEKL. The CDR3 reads CASSQGAGTVYGYTF. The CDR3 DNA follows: TGCGCCAGCAGCCAGGGCGCCGGGACAGTCTATGGCTACACCTTC.

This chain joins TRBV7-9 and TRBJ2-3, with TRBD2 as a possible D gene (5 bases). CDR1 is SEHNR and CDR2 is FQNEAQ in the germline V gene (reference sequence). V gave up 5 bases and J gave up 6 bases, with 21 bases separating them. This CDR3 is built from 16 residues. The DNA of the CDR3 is TGTGCCAGCAGCCCCCTGCCGGACTGGGATTGGGATACGCAGTATTTT. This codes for CASSPLPDWDWDTQYF.